This T cell receptor beta chain stems from a study of neurological immune-mediated disorders. Study-wide findings and caveats: HTLV-1-associated myelopathy showed the most TCR clonal expansion; multiple sclerosis the least, below healthy controls.

Unsorted libraries came from 2 million PBMCs stored at -80 °C. Looked up from germline, CDR1 is LGHDT and CDR2 is YNNKEL (reference sequence). Between the trimmed V and J ends, which lost 1 base and 5 bases, there was a span of 5 bases. The CDR3 length is 12 residues. There are many counts of this clonotype. Its antigen remains unknown. The team produced cDNA through 5'RACE using 10-nucleotide random UMIs. In TCRdb, the 5' RACE reads were re-called with MiXCR into one record per CDR3 protein. The table records roughly 70,000 distinct CDR3 sequences, 4.5% to 5.5% of them present only once. This chain uses TRBV3-1 with TRBJ1-1; D gene ambiguous. The sequenced sample was PBMCs. The clonotype comes from a woman aged 70-85 years with multiple sclerosis. In nucleotides, the CDR3 is TGTGCCAGCAGCCAAGCTCGGACTGAAGCTTTCTTT. As protein: CASSQARTEAFF. The complete variable domain, with remaining parts taken from reference TRBV3-1 and TRBJ1-1, reads DTAVSQTPKYLVTQMGNDKSIKCEQNLGHDTMYWYKQDSKKFLKIMFSYNNKELIINETVPNRFSPKSPDKAHLNLHINSLELGDSAVYFCASSQARTEAFFGQGTRLTVV.